The 9 T cell receptor beta chains below were found in one sample sequenced in a study of long-term antiretroviral therapy in people with HIV. The libraries were made with immunoSEQ v3.0 at survey level. The protocol was immunoSEQ multiplex PCR, while the TCRdb copy is restricted to in-frame clones and leaves out a portion. Counted here are some 24,000 clones, 81% occurring once; the ten biggest clones make up approximately 6%. The sample consisted of unsorted PBMCs, taken 4.4 years after starting antiretroviral therapy. Source of these receptors: a man between 25 and 39 years old with HIV.

The rearrangement uses TRBV5-8 and TRBJ2-7, with 7 bases identical to TRBD1. With 4 bases clipped from V and 5 bases from J, the junction kept 9 bases outside the gene matches. The germline V gene encodes CDR1 SGHTS and CDR2 YDEGEE. This CDR3 contains 14 residues. The CDR3, as DNA: TGTGCCAGCAGCCGACAGGGCGGAAAGAACGAGCAGTACTTC. It is translated as CASSRQGGKNEQYF.

This clone was recorded only once. As DNA, the CDR3 is TGTGCCAGCACCCCGGGTCCTCGGGATGGCTACACCTTC. It specifies CASTPGPRDGYTF. The chain is built from TRBV6-6 and TRBJ1-2; D uncertain. V lost 7 bases and J lost 6, with 15 bases in between. Germline assignment: CDR1 MNHNY and CDR2 SVGAGI (reference sequence). This CDR3 has 13 residues.

The gene calls are TRBV27 and TRBJ1-5; D gene unclear. Per the germline V gene, CDR1 is MNHEY and CDR2 is SMNVEV (reference sequence). This CDR3 spans 15 amino acids. Between the trimmed V and J ends, which lost 9 bases and 3 bases, there was a span of 18 bases. As DNA, the CDR3 is TGTGCCAGTGACGAGTCCGGGATTTTCAATCAGCCCCAGCATTTT. The encoded protein is CASDESGIFNQPQHF.

This clone turned up a few times. CDR3 amino acids: CASTDRGREYEQYF. In DNA, the CDR3 is TGTGCCAGTACTGACAGGGGGCGGGAATACGAGCAGTACTTC. V and J are TRBV19 and TRBJ2-7; 10 nucleotides agree with TRBD1. V was pared by 7 bases and J by 4 bases, with 7 bases of the junction left unmatched. This CDR3 region has 14 residues. Germline CDR1 reads LNHDA; CDR2 reads SQIVND (reference sequence).

V usage is TRBV7-9 and J usage is TRBJ2-1, with 16 bases lining up with TRBD2. The V gene's germline CDR1 is SEHNR and CDR2 FQNEAQ (reference sequence). Trimming took 5 bases from V and 9 from J; bases not matched to a gene: 13. The CDR3 is made up of 18 amino acids. The CDR3 reads CASSQGLAGGPRSLEQFF. The DNA of the CDR3 is TGTGCCAGCAGCCAGGGACTAGCGGGAGGGCCACGGTCTCTTGAGCAGTTCTTC.

The chain couples TRBV6-5 to TRBJ1-6; D is perhaps TRBD1 (6 bases). The ends were cut back, 5 bases at V and 7 bases at J, with 12 bases in the middle. The length of the CDR3 is 14 residues. Germline CDR1 MNHEY, CDR2 SVGAGI. CDR3 sequence (DNA): TGTGCCAGCAGTCCAGGACAGAAAAATTCACCCCTCCACTTT. This gives the protein CASSPGQKNSPLHF.

The rearrangement links TRBV27 to TRBJ2-7; no reliable D call. In germline, CDR1 is MNHEY, CDR2 SMNVEV (reference sequence). There are 11 residues in the CDR3. V was pared by 3 bases and J by 6 bases, with 6 bases between. DNA of the CDR3: TGTGCCAGCAGTTTTTATGGCGAGCAGTACTTC. As protein: CASSFYGEQYF.

This clone came up once. The V and J genes are TRBV11-2 and TRBJ1-2, with 9 bases identical to TRBD1. The trim removed 6 bases at V and 6 bases at J, leaving 2 bases unmatched. The length of the CDR3 is 12 residues. Germline V gives CDR1 SGHAT, CDR2 FQNNGV. In nucleotides, the CDR3 is TGTGCCAGCAGACAGGGGGCGGATGGCTACACCTTC. Translation gives CASRQGADGYTF.

The V gene is TRBV6-5, the J gene TRBJ2-1, with D perhaps TRBD1 (6 bases). Trimming pared 0 bases from V and 4 bases from J, leaving 13 bases between. Germline-derived CDR1 and CDR2 are MNHEY and SVGAGI. The CDR3 has 16 amino acids. The chain's CDR3 is CASSYSTGLAYNEQFF. CDR3 in DNA: TGTGCCAGCAGTTACTCTACAGGGCTGGCTTACAATGAGCAGTTCTTC.